This T cell receptor (beta chain) was identified in a study of shared clonotypes between healthy human individuals. Whole-study context: CD4 naive and CD4 memory each took three plates per donor, while CD8 naive took two and CD8 memory one. Whole-study findings and limits: Relative to clonotypes present in all four donors, those not shared had lower generation probabilities.

Points on this clone: Its antigen is as yet unknown.

With 1 base removed from V and 0 bases from J, the gap between germline ends came to 12 bases. Germline V gene lookup returns CDR1 LNHDA and CDR2 SQIVND (reference sequence). This CDR3 spans 16 amino acids. Researchers reported that CD8 memory united CD45RO+ cells with CCR7-negative CD45RA+ TemRA cells. Produced via immunoSEQ multiplex PCR; TCRdb's table is partial and in-frame only. Of fewer than 850,000 clones listed, 90% were seen once; the top ten hold less than 40%. Input material: memory CD8+ T cells from PBMCs. As to subset: CD45RO+ cells pooled with CCR7-negative TemRA cells. The chain has TRBV19 and TRBJ1-1; D uncertain. The source of this sequence is a man aged 18 to 29 in good health. Some clones in this sample may be carry-over from other donors' samples. This chain's CDR3 is CASSIVKETVNTEAFF. CDR3 DNA: TGTGCCAGTAGTATAGTGAAGGAGACCGTGAACACTGAAGCTTTCTTT.